The rows below give T cell receptor beta chains drawn from one sample of a study of regulatory T cells in long-lasting Graves disease. TCRdb re-called the multiplex PCR reads through MiXCR, storing one row per CDR3 protein. The sample includes about 660,000 distinct CDR3 sequences, roughly 30% of them seen just once. The material sequenced was peripheral blood mononuclear cells (PBMCs), taken when the disease was refractory, from a patient treated with antithyroid drugs. The receptors shown here come from a female donor with Graves disease. The CDR3 runs from the conserved cysteine through the conserved F or W. A D gene is named only where the DNA matches it firmly. Clone size appears in some rows only: once, few, many, or a class for an expanded clone.

CDR3aa: CSVGSGYGYTF; CDR3nt: TGCAGCGTTGGGTCGGGCTATGGCTACACCTTC; j_gene: TRBJ1-2; abundance: .; d_gene: .; v_gene: TRBV29-1
CDR3aa: CASSVSINYGYTF; CDR3nt: TGTGCCAGCAGTGTCTCGATTAACTATGGCTACACCTTC; j_gene: TRBJ1-2; abundance: .; d_gene: .; v_gene: TRBV6-1
CDR3aa: CASSDRSEDRGMNTEAFF; CDR3nt: TGTGCCAGCAGTGACCGCTCGGAGGACAGGGGCATGAACACTGAAGCTTTCTTT; j_gene: TRBJ1-1; abundance: .; d_gene: TRBD1; v_gene: TRBV2
CDR3aa: CASSLAGQGKNEQYF; CDR3nt: TGTGCCAGCAGCTTAGCTGGGCAGGGTAAGAACGAGCAGTACTTC; j_gene: TRBJ2-7; abundance: .; d_gene: .; v_gene: TRBV11-2
CDR3aa: CASTRRANTEAFF; CDR3nt: TGTGCCAGTACGCGGCGGGCAAACACTGAAGCTTTCTTT; j_gene: TRBJ1-1; abundance: few; d_gene: .; v_gene: TRBV2
CDR3aa: CASSLTGGAGGYTF; CDR3nt: TGTGCCAGCAGTCTCACAGGGGGCGCGGGTGGCTACACCTTC; j_gene: TRBJ1-2; abundance: few; d_gene: TRBD1; v_gene: TRBV2
CDR3aa: CASTGSGTEAFF; CDR3nt: TGTGCCAGCACAGGCTCGGGCACTGAAGCTTTCTTT; j_gene: TRBJ1-1; abundance: few; d_gene: .; v_gene: TRBV7-9
CDR3aa: CASSLGGAGYNEKLFF; CDR3nt: TGTGCCAGCAGCTTAGGAGGGGCCGGATACAATGAAAAACTGTTTTTT; j_gene: TRBJ1-4; abundance: .; d_gene: .; v_gene: TRBV7-9
CDR3aa: CSVGGGPHPNYGYTF; CDR3nt: TGCAGCGTTGGCGGGGGTCCCCACCCTAACTATGGCTACACCTTC; j_gene: TRBJ1-2; abundance: .; d_gene: .; v_gene: TRBV29-1
CDR3aa: CASSQDEGRNYEQYF; CDR3nt: TGTGCCAGCAGCCAAGATGAGGGACGTAACTACGAGCAGTACTTC; j_gene: TRBJ2-7; abundance: few; d_gene: .; v_gene: TRBV14
CDR3aa: CASSPSDRENYGYTF; CDR3nt: TGTGCCAGTAGTCCGTCGGACAGGGAGAACTATGGCTACACCTTC; j_gene: TRBJ1-2; abundance: .; d_gene: TRBD1; v_gene: TRBV19
CDR3aa: CAISALPGQDLLGYTF; CDR3nt: TGTGCCATCAGTGCCCTCCCCGGACAGGACCTTCTTGGCTACACCTTC; j_gene: TRBJ1-2; abundance: few; d_gene: TRBD1; v_gene: TRBV10-3
CDR3aa: CASSEMSEQYF; CDR3nt: TGTGCCAGCAGTGAAATGTCCGAGCAGTACTTC; j_gene: TRBJ2-7; abundance: many; d_gene: .; v_gene: TRBV2
CDR3aa: CANSPQGGYNSPLHF; CDR3nt: TGTGCCAACTCCCCCCAGGGGGGTTATAATTCACCCCTCCACTTT; j_gene: TRBJ1-6; abundance: .; d_gene: TRBD1; v_gene: TRBV10-3
CDR3aa: CASSLHQGSYGYTF; CDR3nt: TGTGCCAGCAGTTTACACCAGGGGAGCTATGGCTACACCTTC; j_gene: TRBJ1-2; abundance: .; d_gene: .; v_gene: TRBV27
CDR3aa: CAISEYPGNRDNQPQHF; CDR3nt: TGTGCCATCAGTGAGTACCCGGGTAATAGGGACAATCAGCCCCAGCATTTT; j_gene: TRBJ1-5; abundance: .; d_gene: .; v_gene: TRBV10-3
CDR3aa: CASRYGTGGTEAFF; CDR3nt: TGTGCCAGCAGGTACGGGACAGGGGGCACTGAAGCTTTCTTT; j_gene: TRBJ1-1; abundance: few; d_gene: TRBD1; v_gene: TRBV7-2
CDR3aa: CSARDWAGGTYEQYF; CDR3nt: TGCAGTGCTAGAGATTGGGCGGGAGGTACCTACGAGCAGTACTTC; j_gene: TRBJ2-7; abundance: .; d_gene: TRBD2; v_gene: TRBV20-1
CDR3aa: CASSSPKTSGRAGGAYNEQFF; CDR3nt: TGTGCCAGCAGCTCCCCGAAGACTAGCGGGAGGGCCGGGGGGGCTTACAATGAGCAGTTCTTC; j_gene: TRBJ2-1; abundance: .; d_gene: TRBD2; v_gene: TRBV5-1
CDR3aa: CSVDDRGGQYF; CDR3nt: TGCAGCGTTGATGACAGGGGGGGGCAGTACTTC; j_gene: TRBJ2-7; abundance: .; d_gene: TRBD1; v_gene: TRBV29-1
CDR3aa: CSARDRLGGEQYF; CDR3nt: TGCAGTGCTAGAGATCGTTTGGGGGGCGAGCAGTACTTC; j_gene: TRBJ2-7; abundance: .; d_gene: .; v_gene: TRBV20-1
CDR3aa: CSARGAGTLNTEAFF; CDR3nt: TGCAGTGCTCGGGGTGCCGGGACATTGAACACTGAAGCTTTCTTT; j_gene: TRBJ1-1; abundance: .; d_gene: .; v_gene: TRBV20-1
CDR3aa: CASSYRGFNEKLFF; CDR3nt: TGTGCCAGCAGCTACAGGGGATTTAATGAAAAACTGTTTTTT; j_gene: TRBJ1-4; abundance: few; d_gene: TRBD1; v_gene: TRBV6-5
CDR3aa: CSSTPGQLRVNTEAFF; CDR3nt: TGCAGTTCGACCCCGGGACAGTTGAGGGTAAACACTGAAGCTTTCTTT; j_gene: TRBJ1-1; abundance: .; d_gene: TRBD1; v_gene: TRBV20-1
CDR3aa: CASSLPAMGYGYTF; CDR3nt: TGTGCCAGCAGCCTTCCGGCGATGGGGTATGGCTACACCTTC; j_gene: TRBJ1-2; abundance: few; d_gene: .; v_gene: TRBV12-3/TRBV12-4
CDR3aa: CASSEARIGTSRKLFF; CDR3nt: TGTGCCAGCAGTGAAGCCCGAATCGGGACATCTCGAAAACTGTTTTTT; j_gene: TRBJ1-4; abundance: many; d_gene: .; v_gene: TRBV2
CDR3aa: CSAGILAGGRETQYF; CDR3nt: TGCAGTGCTGGGATACTAGCGGGAGGTCGCGAGACCCAGTACTTC; j_gene: TRBJ2-5; abundance: few; d_gene: TRBD2; v_gene: TRBV20-1
CDR3aa: CASSEHHNSPLHF; CDR3nt: TGTGCCAGCAGTGAACATCATAATTCACCCCTCCACTTT; j_gene: TRBJ1-6; abundance: .; d_gene: .; v_gene: TRBV25-1
CDR3aa: CASNPGGNQPQHF; CDR3nt: TGTGCCAGCAACCCGGGAGGCAATCAGCCCCAGCATTTT; j_gene: TRBJ1-5; abundance: .; d_gene: .; v_gene: TRBV6-1
CDR3aa: CASRNNQPQHF; CDR3nt: TGTGCCAGCAGGAACAATCAGCCCCAGCATTTT; j_gene: TRBJ1-5; abundance: few; d_gene: .; v_gene: TRBV6-1
CDR3aa: CASSVGLSSPLHF; CDR3nt: TGTGCCAGCAGTGTCGGCCTAAGTTCACCCCTCCACTTT; j_gene: TRBJ1-6; abundance: .; d_gene: .; v_gene: TRBV6-1
CDR3aa: CASSMAQGRGEQFF; CDR3nt: TGTGCCAGTAGTATGGCCCAGGGGAGGGGTGAGCAGTTCTTC; j_gene: TRBJ2-1; abundance: .; d_gene: .; v_gene: TRBV19
CDR3aa: CASRRTVSWFDEQYF; CDR3nt: TGTGCCAGCAGGAGGACAGTTTCGTGGTTCGACGAGCAGTACTTC; j_gene: TRBJ2-7; abundance: many; d_gene: .; v_gene: TRBV2
CDR3aa: CASSSVGVTEAFF; CDR3nt: TGTGCCAGCAGTTCAGTGGGGGTTACTGAAGCTTTCTTT; j_gene: TRBJ1-1; abundance: .; d_gene: .; v_gene: TRBV6-2/TRBV6-3
CDR3aa: CASSLGGTGEKLFF; CDR3nt: TGTGCCAGCAGCTTGGGGGGAACTGGTGAAAAACTGTTTTTT; j_gene: TRBJ1-4; abundance: .; d_gene: .; v_gene: TRBV5-6
CDR3aa: CASSLDLSGRGYEQYF; CDR3nt: TGTGCCAGCAGCTTAGATCTAAGCGGGAGAGGCTACGAGCAGTACTTC; j_gene: TRBJ2-7; abundance: .; d_gene: TRBD2; v_gene: TRBV11-2